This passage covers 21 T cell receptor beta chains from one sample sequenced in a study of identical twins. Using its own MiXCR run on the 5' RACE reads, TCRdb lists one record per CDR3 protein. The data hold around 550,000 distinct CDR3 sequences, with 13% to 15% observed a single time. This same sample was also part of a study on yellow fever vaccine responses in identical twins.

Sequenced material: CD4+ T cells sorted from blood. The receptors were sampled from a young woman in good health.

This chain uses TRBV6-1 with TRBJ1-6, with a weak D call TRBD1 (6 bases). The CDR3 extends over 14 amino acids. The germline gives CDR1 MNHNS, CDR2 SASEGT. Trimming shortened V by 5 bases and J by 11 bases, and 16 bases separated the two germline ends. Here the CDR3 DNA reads TGTGCCAGCAGTAAGGGACAAGAGGGTGCACCCCTCCACTTT. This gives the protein CASSKGQEGAPLHF.

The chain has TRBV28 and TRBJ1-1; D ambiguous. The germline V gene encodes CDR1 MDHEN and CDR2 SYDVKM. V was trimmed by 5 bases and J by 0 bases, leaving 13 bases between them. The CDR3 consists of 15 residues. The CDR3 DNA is TGTGCCAGCAGTAATCCGGCGCCCATGAACACTGAAGCTTTCTTT. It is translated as CASSNPAPMNTEAFF.

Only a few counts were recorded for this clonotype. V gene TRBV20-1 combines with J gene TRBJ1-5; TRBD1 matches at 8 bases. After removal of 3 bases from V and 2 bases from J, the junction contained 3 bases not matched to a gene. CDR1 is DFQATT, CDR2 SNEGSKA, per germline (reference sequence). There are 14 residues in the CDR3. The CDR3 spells CSASWGQGNQPQHF. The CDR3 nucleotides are TGCAGTGCTAGCTGGGGACAGGGCAATCAGCCCCAGCATTTT.

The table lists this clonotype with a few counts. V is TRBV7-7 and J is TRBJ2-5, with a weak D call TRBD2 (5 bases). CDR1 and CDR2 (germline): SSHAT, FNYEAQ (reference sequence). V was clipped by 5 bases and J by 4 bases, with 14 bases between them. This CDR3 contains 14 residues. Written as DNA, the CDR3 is TGTGCCAGCAGCCCCTCAGGAGGCAGAGAGACCCAGTACTTC. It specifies CASSPSGGRETQYF.

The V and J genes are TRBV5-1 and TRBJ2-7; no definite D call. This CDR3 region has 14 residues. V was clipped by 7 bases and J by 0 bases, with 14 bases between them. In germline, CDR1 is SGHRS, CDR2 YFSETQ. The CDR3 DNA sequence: TGCGCCAGCGGCTCTACGGAGAGCTCCTACGAGCAGTACTTC. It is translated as CASGSTESSYEQYF.

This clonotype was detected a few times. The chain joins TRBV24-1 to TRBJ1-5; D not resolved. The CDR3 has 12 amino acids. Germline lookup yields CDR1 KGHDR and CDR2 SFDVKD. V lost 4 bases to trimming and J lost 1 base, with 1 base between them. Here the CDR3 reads CATSDSNQPQHF. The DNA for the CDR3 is TGTGCCACCAGTGACAGCAATCAGCCCCAGCATTTT.

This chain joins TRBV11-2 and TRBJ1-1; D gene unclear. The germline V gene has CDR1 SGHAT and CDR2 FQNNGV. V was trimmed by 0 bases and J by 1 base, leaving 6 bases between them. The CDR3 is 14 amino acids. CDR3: CASSLEIANTEAFF. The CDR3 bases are TGTGCCAGCAGCTTAGAGATCGCGAACACTGAAGCTTTCTTT.

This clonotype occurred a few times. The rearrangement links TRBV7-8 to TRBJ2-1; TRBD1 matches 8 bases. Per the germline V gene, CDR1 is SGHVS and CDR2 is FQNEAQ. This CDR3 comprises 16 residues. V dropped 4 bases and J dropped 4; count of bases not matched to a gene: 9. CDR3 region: CASSYIRDRPYNEQFF. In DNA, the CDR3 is TGTGCCAGCAGCTACATCCGGGACAGGCCATACAATGAGCAGTTCTTC. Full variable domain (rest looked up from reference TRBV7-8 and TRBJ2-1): GAGVSQSPRYKVAKRGQDVALRCDPISGHVSLFWYQQALGQGPEFLTYFQNEAQLDKSGLPSDRFFAERPEGSVSTLKIQRTQQEDSAVYLCASSYIRDRPYNEQFFGPGTRLTVL.

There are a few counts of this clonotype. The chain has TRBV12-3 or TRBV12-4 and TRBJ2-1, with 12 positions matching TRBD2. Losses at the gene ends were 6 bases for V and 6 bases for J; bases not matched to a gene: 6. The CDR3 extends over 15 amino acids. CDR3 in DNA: TGTGCCAGCAGGGGACTAGCGGGTCCCCCCAATGAGCAGTTCTTC. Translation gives CASRGLAGPPNEQFF.

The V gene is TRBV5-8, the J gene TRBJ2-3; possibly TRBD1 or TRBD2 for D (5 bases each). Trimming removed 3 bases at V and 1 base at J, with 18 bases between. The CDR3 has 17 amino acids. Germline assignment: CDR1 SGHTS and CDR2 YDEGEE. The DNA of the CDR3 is TGTGCCAGCAGCTGGGGCCGAGCCCCGAGGGGCACAGATACGCAGTATTTT. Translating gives CASSWGRAPRGTDTQYF.

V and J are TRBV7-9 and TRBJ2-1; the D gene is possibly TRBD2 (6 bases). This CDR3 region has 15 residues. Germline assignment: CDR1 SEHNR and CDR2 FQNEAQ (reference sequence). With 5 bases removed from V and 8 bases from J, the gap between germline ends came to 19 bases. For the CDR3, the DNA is TGTGCCAGCAGCGAAAGCGGGCCCCCCCCGGATGAGCAGTTCTTC. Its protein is CASSESGPPPDEQFF.

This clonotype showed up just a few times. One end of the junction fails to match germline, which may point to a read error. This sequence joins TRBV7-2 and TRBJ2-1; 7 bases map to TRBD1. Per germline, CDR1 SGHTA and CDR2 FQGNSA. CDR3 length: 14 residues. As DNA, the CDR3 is TGTGCCAGCAGCCCAACGACAGGGTACTATGAGCAGTTCTTT. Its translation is CASSPTTGYYEQFF.

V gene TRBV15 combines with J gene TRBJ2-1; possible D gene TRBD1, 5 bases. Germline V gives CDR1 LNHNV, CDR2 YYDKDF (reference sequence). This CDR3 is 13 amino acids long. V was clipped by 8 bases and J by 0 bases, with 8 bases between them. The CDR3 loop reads CATSGISYNEQFF. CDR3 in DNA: TGTGCCACCTCAGGGATCTCCTACAATGAGCAGTTCTTC.

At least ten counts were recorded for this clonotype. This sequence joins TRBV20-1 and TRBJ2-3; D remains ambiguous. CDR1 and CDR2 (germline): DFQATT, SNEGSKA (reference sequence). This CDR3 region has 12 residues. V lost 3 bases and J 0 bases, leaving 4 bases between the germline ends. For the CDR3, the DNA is TGCAGTGCTAGGGGTAGCACAGATACGCAGTATTTT. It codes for CSARGSTDTQYF.

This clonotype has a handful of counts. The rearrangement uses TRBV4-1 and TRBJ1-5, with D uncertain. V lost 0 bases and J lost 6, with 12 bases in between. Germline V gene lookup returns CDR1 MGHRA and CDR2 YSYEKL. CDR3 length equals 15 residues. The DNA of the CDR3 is TGCGCCAGCAGCCAAGATTATCCCTCTGGTCAGCCCCAGCATTTT. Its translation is CASSQDYPSGQPQHF.

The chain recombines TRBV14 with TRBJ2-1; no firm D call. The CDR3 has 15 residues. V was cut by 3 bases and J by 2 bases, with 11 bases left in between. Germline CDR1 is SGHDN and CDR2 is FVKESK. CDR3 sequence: CASSQTGFPYNEQFF. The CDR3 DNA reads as TGTGCCAGCAGCCAGACGGGCTTCCCCTACAATGAGCAGTTCTTC.

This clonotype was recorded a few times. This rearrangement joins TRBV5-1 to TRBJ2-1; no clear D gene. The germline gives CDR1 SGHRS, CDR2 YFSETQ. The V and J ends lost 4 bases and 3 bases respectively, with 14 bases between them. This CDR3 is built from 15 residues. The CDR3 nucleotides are TGCGCCAGCAGCCCCCACTGGCGCAACTACAATGAGCAGTTCTTC. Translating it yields CASSPHWRNYNEQFF.

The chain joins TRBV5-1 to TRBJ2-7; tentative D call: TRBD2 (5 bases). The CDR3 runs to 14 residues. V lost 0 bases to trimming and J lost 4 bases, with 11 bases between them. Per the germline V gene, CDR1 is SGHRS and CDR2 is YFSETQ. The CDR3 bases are TGCGCCAGCAGCTTGGGGGAGAAACCGTACGAGCAGTACTTC. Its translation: CASSLGEKPYEQYF.

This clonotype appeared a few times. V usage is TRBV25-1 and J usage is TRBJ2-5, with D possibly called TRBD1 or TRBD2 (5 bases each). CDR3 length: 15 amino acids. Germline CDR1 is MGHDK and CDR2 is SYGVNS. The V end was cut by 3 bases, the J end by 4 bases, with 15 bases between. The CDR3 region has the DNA TGTGCCAGCAGTGACCTCGGGGCCGGGCGAGAGACCCAGTACTTC. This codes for CASSDLGAGRETQYF.

The CDR3 nucleotides read TGTGCCAGCAGCCCCCTCACGCTAGGGGAGCTGTTTTTT. This codes for CASSPLTLGELFF. The rearrangement links TRBV7-6 to TRBJ2-2; D is ambiguous. The CDR3 consists of 13 residues. Per germline, CDR1 SGHVS and CDR2 FNYEAQ. Between the trimmed V and J ends, which lost 5 bases and 8 bases, there was a span of 12 bases.

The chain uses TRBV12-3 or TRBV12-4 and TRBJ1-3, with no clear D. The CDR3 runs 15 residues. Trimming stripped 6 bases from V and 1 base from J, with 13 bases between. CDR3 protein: CASSLAQTSGNTIYF. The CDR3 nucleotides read TGTGCCAGCAGCCTCGCCCAGACATCTGGAAACACCATATATTTT.